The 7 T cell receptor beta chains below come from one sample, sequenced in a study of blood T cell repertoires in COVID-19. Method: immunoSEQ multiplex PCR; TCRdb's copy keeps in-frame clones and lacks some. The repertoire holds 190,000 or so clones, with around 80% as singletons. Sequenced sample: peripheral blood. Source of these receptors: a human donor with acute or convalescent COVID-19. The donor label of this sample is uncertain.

This CDR3 reads CASSVTGFDSPLHF. CDR3 nucleotides: TGTGCCAGCAGCGTTACAGGGTTTGATTCACCCCTCCACTTT. V gene TRBV7-9 combines with J gene TRBJ1-6; possibly TRBD1 for D (6 bases). The germline gives CDR1 SEHNR, CDR2 FQNEAQ (reference sequence). V dropped 5 bases and J dropped 8 bases, with 13 bases sitting between them. The CDR3 sequence is 14 residues long.

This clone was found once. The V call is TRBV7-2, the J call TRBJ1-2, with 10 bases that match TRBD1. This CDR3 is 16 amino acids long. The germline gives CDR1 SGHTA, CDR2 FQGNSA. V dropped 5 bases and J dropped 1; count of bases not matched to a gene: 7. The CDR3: CASSPTGTGDNYGYTF. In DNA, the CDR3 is TGTGCCAGCAGCCCCACCGGGACAGGGGATAACTATGGCTACACCTTC. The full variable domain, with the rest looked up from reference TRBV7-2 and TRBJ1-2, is GAGVSQSPSNKVTEKGKDVELRCDPISGHTALYWYRQSLGQGLEFLIYFQGNSAPDKSGLPSDRFSAERTGGSVSTLTIQRTQQEDSAVYLCASSPTGTGDNYGYTFGSGTRLTVV.

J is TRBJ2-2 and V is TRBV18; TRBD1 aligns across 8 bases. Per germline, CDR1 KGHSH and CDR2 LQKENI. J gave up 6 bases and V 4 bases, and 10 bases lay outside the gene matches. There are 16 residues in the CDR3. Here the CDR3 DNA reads TGTGCCAGCTCACTAACGACAGGGGTTGGTGCCGGGGAGCTGTTTTTT. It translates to CASSLTTGVGAGELFF.

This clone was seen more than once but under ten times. CDR3 DNA sequence: TGTGCCAGCAGCGCCGGGTGGGGTAGCGGGACCATGACCTACGAGCAGTACTTC. Amino acids: CASSAGWGSGTMTYEQYF. The gene calls are TRBV9 and TRBJ2-7, with 8 bases aligning to TRBD2. V shed 3 bases and J 2 bases; nucleotides not matched to a gene: 16. Germline V CDR1 and CDR2: SGDLS, YYNGEE. The CDR3 spans 18 residues.

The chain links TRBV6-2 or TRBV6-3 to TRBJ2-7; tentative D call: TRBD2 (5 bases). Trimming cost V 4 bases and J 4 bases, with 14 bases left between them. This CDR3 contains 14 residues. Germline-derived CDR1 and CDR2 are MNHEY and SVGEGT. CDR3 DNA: TGTGCCAGCAGTTTGGAGGCCCACTCTTACGAGCAGTACTTC. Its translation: CASSLEAHSYEQYF.

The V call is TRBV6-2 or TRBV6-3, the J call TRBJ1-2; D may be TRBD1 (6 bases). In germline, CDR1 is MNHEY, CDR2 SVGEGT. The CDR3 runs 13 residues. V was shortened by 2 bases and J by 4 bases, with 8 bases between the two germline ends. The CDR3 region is CASSYQGTYGYTF. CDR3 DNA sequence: TGTGCCAGCAGTTACCAGGGGACCTATGGCTACACCTTC.

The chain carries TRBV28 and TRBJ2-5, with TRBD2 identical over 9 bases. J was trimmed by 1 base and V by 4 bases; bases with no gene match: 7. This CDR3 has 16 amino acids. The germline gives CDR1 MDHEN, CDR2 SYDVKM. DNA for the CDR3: TGTGCCAGCAGTTCCCTGACTAGCGGACGCCAAGAGACCCAGTACTTC. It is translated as CASSSLTSGRQETQYF. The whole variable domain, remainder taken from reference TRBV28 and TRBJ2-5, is DVKVTQSSRYLVKRTGEKVFLECVQDMDHENMFWYRQDPGLGLRLIYFSYDVKMKEKGDIPEGYSVSREKKERFSLILESASTNQTSMYLCASSSLTSGRQETQYFGPGTRLLVL.